This TCR beta chain was identified during a study of blood T cell repertoires in COVID-19. Study-wide background: Sites in the United States, Italy and Spain provided acute and convalescent COVID-19 samples. T cells, B-cell-depleted T cells, or PBMCs provided the cDNA or gDNA that served as material.

Profiling relied on immunoSEQ multiplex PCR, and the TCRdb table lists in-frame clones only, not all of them. The table has about 200,000 clones, 70% to 90% seen once. V lost 4 bases and J 3 bases, leaving 10 bases between the germline ends. This CDR3 spans 14 amino acids. Germline V gene data show CDR1 as SGHDN and CDR2 as FVKESK. Seattle's cohort entered during active infection and was followed longitudinally. The source is a man aged 50 to 59 with COVID-19, enrolled during active disease. The chain recombines TRBV14 with TRBJ1-3; TRBD1 is a possible D gene (5 bases). The sequenced sample was peripheral blood. CDR3 sequence reads: CASSPSRVGNTIYF. Written as DNA, the CDR3 is TGTGCCAGCAGCCCAAGCAGGGTTGGAAACACCATATATTTT.